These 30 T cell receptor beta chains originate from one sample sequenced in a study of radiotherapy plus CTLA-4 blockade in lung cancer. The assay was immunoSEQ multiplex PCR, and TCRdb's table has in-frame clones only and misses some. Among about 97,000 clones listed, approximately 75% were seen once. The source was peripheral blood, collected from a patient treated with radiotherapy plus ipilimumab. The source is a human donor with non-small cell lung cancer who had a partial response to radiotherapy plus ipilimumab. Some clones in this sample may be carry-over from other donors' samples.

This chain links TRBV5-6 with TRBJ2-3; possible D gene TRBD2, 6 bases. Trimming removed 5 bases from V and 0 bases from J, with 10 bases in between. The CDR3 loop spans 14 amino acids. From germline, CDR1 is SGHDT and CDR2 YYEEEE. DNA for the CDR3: TGTGCCAGCAGTCCCGGGACTAGCACAGATACGCAGTATTTT. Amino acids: CASSPGTSTDTQYF.

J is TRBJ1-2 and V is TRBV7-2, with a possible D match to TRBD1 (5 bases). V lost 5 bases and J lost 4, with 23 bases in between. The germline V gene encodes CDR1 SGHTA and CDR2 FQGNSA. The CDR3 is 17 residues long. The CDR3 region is CASSLRAQGGFGYGYTF. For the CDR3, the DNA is TGTGCCAGCAGCCTAAGGGCGCAGGGAGGTTTTGGCTATGGCTACACCTTC.

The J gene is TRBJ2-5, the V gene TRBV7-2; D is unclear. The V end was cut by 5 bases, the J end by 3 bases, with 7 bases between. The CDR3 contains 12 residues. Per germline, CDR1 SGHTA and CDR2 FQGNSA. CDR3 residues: CASSPAEETQYF. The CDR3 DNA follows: TGTGCCAGCAGCCCTGCGGAAGAGACCCAGTACTTC.

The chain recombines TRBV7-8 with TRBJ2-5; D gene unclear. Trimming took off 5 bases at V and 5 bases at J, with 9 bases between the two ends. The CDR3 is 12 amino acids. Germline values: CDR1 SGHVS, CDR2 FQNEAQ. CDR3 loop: CASSHPGETQYF. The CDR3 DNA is TGTGCCAGCAGCCACCCCGGGGAGACCCAGTACTTC.

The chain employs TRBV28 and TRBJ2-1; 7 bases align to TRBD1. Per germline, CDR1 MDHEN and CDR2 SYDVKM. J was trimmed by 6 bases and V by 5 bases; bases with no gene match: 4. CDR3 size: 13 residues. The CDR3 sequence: CASSVDRVNEQFF. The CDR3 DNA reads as TGTGCCAGCAGTGTAGACAGGGTCAATGAGCAGTTCTTC.

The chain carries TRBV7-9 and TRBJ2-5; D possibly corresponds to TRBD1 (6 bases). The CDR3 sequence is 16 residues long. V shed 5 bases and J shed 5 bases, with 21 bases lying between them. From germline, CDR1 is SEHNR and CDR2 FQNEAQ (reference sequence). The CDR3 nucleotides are TGTGCCAGCAGCACGAGGGGTATCGGCGGACAGGAGACCCAGTACTTC. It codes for CASSTRGIGGQETQYF. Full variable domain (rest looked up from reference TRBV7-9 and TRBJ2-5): DTGVSQNPRHKITKRGQNVTFRCDPISEHNRLYWYRQTLGQGPEFLTYFQNEAQLEKSRLLSDRFSAERPKGSFSTLEIQRTEQGDSAMYLCASSTRGIGGQETQYFGPGTRLLVL.

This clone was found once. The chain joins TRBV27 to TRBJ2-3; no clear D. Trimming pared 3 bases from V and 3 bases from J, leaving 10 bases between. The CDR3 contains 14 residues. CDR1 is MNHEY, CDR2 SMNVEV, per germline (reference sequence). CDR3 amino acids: CASSFARLTDTQYF. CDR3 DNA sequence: TGTGCCAGCAGTTTTGCGCGGTTAACAGATACGCAGTATTTT.

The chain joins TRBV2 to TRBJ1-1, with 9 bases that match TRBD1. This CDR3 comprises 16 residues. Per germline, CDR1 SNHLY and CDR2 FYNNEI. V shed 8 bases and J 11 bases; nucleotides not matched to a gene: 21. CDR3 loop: CASRPPRDRAFPGAFF. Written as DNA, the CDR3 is TGTGCCAGCCGACCCCCCCGGGACAGGGCTTTCCCTGGGGCTTTCTTT.

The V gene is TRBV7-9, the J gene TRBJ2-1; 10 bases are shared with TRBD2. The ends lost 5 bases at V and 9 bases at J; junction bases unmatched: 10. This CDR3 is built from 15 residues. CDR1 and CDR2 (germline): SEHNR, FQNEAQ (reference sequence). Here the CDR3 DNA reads TGTGCCAGCAGCCCCCTCAGCGGGGGGGCCTTTGAGCAGTTCTTC. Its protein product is CASSPLSGGAFEQFF.

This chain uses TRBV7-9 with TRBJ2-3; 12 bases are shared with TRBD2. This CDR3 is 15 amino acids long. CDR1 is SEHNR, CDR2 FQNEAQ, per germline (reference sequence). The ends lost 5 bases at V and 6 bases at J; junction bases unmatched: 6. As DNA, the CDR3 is TGTGCCAGCAGCCAAACTAGCGGGAGGTCGGATACGCAGTATTTT. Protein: CASSQTSGRSDTQYF.

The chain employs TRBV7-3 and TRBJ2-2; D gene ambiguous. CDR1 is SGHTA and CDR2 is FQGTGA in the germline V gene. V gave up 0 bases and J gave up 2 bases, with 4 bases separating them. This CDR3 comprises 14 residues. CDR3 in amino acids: CASSLTRNTGELFF. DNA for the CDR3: TGTGCCAGCAGCTTAACGAGAAACACCGGGGAGCTGTTTTTT.

The CDR3 coding sequence is TGTGCCAGCAGTTCGATTAGAGAGACCCAGTACTTC. Translation: CASSSIRETQYF. The chain couples TRBV2 to TRBJ2-5; D is unclear. Germline CDR1 reads SNHLY; CDR2 reads FYNNEI. V lost 5 bases and J 4 bases, leaving 8 bases between the germline ends. CDR3 length equals 12 residues.

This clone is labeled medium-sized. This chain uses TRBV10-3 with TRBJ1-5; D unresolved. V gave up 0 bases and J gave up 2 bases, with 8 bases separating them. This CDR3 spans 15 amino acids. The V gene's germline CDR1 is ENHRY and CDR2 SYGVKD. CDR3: CAISESNGGNQPQHF. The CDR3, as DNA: TGTGCCATCAGTGAGTCGAACGGAGGCAATCAGCCCCAGCATTTT.

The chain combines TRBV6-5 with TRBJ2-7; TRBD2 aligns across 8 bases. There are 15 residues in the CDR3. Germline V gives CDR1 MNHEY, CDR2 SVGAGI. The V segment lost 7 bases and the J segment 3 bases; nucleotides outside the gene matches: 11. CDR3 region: CASTASGGPGYEQYF. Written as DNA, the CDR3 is TGTGCCAGCACGGCTTCGGGAGGGCCAGGCTACGAGCAGTACTTC.

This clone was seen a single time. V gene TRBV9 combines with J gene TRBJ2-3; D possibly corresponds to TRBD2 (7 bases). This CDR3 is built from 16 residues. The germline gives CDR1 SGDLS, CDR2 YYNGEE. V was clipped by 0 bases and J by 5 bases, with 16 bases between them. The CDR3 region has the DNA TGTGCCAGCAGCGTAGGAGGGGGGGCCATGAGAGATACGCAGTATTTT. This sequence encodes CASSVGGGAMRDTQYF.

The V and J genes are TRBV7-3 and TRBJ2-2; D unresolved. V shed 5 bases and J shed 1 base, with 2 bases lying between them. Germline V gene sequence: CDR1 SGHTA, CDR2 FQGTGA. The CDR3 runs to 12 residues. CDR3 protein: CASSLNTGELFF. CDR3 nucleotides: TGTGCCAGCAGCCTGAACACCGGGGAGCTGTTTTTT.

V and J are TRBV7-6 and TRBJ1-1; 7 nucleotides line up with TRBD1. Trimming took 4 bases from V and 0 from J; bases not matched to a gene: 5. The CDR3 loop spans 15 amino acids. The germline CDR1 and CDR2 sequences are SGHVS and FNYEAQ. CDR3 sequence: CASSSSRGLNTEAFF. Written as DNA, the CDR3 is TGTGCCAGCAGCTCATCCAGGGGGTTGAACACTGAAGCTTTCTTT.

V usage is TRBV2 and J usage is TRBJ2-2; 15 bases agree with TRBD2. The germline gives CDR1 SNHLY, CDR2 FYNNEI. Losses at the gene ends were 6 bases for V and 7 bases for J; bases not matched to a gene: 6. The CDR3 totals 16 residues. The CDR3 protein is CASRVGLAGGGGELFF. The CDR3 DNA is TGTGCCAGCAGAGTCGGACTAGCGGGAGGGGGCGGGGAGCTGTTTTTT. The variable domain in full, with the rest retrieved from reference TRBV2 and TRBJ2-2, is EPEVTQTPSHQVTQMGQEVILRCVPISNHLYFYWYRQILGQKVEFLVSFYNNEISEKSEIFDDQFSVERPDGSNFTLKIRSTKLEDSAMYFCASRVGLAGGGGELFFGEGSRLTVL.

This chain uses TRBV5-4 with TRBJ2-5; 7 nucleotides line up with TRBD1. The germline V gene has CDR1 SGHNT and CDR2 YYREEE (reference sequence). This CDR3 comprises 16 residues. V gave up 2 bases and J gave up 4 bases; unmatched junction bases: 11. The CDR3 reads CASSLSDKGAGETQYF. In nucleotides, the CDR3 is TGTGCCAGCAGCTTATCCGACAAGGGGGCTGGAGAGACCCAGTACTTC.

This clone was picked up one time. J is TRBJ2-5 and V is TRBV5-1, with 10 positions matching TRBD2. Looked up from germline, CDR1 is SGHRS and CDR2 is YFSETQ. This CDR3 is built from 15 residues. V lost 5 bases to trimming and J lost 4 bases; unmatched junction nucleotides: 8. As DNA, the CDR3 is TGCGCCAGCAGTGAAGCGGGAGGGCGGGGAGAGACCCAGTACTTC. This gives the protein CASSEAGGRGETQYF.

CDR3 DNA sequence: TGTGCCAGCAGTGGTTTCGCCCGAGGTCTAGATACGCAGTATTTT. Amino acid sequence: CASSGFARGLDTQYF. The J gene is TRBJ2-3, the V gene TRBV2; D gene ambiguous. V gave up 4 bases and J gave up 5 bases, with 16 bases separating them. The germline V gene has CDR1 SNHLY and CDR2 FYNNEI. This CDR3 contains 15 residues.

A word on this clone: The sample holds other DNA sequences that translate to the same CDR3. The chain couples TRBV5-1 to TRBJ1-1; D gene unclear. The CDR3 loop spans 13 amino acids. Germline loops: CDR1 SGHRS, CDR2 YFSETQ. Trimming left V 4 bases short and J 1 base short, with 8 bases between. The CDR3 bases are TGCGCCAGCAGCCTCGGGAGGAACACTGAAGCTTTCTTT. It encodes CASSLGRNTEAFF.

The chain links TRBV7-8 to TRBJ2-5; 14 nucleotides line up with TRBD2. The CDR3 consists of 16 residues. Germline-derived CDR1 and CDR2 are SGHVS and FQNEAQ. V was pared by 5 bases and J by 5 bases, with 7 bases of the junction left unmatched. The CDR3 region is CASSTGLAGGLETQYF. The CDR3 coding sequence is TGTGCCAGCAGCACTGGACTAGCGGGGGGTTTGGAGACCCAGTACTTC.

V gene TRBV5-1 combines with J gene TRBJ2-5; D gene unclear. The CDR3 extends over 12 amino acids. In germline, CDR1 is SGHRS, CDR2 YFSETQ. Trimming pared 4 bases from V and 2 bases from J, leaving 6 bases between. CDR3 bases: TGCGCCAGCAGCCTACCGCAAGAGACCCAGTACTTC. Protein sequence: CASSLPQETQYF.

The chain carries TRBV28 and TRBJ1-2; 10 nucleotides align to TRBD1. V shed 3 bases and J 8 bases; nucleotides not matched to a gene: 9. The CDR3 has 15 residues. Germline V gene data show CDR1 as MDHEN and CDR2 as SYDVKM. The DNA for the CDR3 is TGTGCCAGCAGTTTGCTCGTGGGGACAGGGGACGGCTACACCTTC. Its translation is CASSLLVGTGDGYTF.

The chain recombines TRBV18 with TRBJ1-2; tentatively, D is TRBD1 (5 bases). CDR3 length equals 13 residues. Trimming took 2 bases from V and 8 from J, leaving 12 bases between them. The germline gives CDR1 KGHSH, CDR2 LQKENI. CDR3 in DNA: TGTGCCAGCTCACCAAGGGGTTTTCGGGGCTACACCTTC. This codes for CASSPRGFRGYTF.

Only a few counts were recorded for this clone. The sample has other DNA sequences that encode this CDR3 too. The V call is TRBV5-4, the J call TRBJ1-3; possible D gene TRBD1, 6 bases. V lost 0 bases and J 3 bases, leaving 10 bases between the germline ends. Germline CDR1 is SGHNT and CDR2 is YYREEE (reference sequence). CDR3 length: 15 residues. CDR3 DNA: TGTGCCAGCAGCTTGGGGCAGGGGAATGGAAACACCATATATTTT. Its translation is CASSLGQGNGNTIYF.

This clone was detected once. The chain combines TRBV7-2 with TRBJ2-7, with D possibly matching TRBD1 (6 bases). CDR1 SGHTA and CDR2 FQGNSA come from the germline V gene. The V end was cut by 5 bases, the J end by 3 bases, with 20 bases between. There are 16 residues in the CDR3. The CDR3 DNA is TGTGCCAGCAGCCGAGCCGGGACAAATGATCGCTACGAGCAGTACTTC. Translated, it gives CASSRAGTNDRYEQYF.

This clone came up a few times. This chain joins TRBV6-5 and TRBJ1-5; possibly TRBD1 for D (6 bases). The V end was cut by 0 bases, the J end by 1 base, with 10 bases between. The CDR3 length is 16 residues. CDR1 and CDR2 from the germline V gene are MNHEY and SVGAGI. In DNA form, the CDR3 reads TGTGCCAGCAGTTACTCGTATACAGGGAGCAATCAGCCCCAGCATTTT. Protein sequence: CASSYSYTGSNQPQHF.

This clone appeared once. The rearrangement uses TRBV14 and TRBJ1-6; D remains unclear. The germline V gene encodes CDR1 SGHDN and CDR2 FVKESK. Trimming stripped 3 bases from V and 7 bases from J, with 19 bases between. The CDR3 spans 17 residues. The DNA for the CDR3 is TGTGCCAGCAGCCAGCCAGAGCAGGCACGTCCGAATTCACCCCTCCACTTT. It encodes CASSQPEQARPNSPLHF.